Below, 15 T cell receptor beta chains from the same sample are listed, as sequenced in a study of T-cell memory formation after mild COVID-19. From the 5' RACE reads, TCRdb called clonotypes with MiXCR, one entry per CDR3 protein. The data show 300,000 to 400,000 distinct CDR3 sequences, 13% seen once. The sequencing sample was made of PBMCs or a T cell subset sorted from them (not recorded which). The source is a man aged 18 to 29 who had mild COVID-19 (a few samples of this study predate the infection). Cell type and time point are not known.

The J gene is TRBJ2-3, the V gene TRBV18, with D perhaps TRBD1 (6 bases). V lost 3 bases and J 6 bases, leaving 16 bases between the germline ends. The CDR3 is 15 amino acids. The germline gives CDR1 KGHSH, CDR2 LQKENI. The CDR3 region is CASSPEFGTPDTQYF. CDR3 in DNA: TGTGCCAGCTCACCGGAATTCGGGACACCCGATACGCAGTATTTT.

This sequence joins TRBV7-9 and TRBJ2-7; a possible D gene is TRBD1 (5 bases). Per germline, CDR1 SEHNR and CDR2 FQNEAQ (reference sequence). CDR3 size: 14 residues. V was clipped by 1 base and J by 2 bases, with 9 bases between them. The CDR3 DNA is TGTGCCAGCAGCTTAGGGGGCCTACCCTACGAGCAGTACTTC. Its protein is CASSLGGLPYEQYF.

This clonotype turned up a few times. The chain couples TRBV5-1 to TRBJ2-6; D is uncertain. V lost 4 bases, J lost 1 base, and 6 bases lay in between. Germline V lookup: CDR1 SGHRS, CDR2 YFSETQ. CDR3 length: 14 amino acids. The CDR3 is CASSTASGANVLTF. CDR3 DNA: TGCGCCAGCAGCACAGCTTCTGGGGCCAACGTCCTGACTTTC. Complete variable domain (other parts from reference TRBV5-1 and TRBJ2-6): KAGVTQTPRYLIKTRGQQVTLSCSPISGHRSVSWYQQTPGQGLQFLFEYFSETQRNKGNFPGRFSGRQFSNSRSEMNVSTLELGDSALYLCASSTASGANVLTFGAGSRLTVL.

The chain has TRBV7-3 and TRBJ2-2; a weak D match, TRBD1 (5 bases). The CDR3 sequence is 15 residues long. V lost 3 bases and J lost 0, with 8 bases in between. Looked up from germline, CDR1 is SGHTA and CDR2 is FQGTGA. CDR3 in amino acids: CASSFDSSNTGELFF. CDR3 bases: TGTGCCAGCAGCTTTGACAGTTCGAACACCGGGGAGCTGTTTTTT.

The CDR3 nucleotides read TGTGCCAGCAGTTTCGGACCAGAGGGGCCCCAAGAGACCCAGTACTTC. Protein product: CASSFGPEGPQETQYF. V gene TRBV6-5 combines with J gene TRBJ2-5, with D perhaps TRBD1 or TRBD2 (5 bases each). Germline values: CDR1 MNHEY, CDR2 SVGAGI. This CDR3 has 16 residues. The V gene lost 4 bases and the J gene lost 1 base, with 16 bases spanning the gap.

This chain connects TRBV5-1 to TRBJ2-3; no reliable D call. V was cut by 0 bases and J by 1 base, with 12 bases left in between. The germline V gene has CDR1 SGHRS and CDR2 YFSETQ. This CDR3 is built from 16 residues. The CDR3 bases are TGCGCCAGCAGCTTGGATTCGGGTTTGGGCACAGATACGCAGTATTTT. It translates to CASSLDSGLGTDTQYF.

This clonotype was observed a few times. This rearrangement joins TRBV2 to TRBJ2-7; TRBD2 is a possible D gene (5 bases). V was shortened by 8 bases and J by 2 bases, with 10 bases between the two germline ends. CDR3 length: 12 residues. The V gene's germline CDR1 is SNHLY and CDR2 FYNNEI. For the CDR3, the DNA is TGTGCCAGCGGCCGGGAAACCTACGAGCAGTACTTC. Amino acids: CASGRETYEQYF.

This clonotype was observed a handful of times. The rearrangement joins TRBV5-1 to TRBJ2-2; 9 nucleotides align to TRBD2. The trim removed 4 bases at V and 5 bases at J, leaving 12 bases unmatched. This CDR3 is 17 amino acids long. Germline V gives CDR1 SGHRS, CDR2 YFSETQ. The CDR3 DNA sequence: TGCGCCAGCAGCCCCTCACCCTTAGCGGGGGAGACCGGGGAGCTGTTTTTT. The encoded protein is CASSPSPLAGETGELFF.

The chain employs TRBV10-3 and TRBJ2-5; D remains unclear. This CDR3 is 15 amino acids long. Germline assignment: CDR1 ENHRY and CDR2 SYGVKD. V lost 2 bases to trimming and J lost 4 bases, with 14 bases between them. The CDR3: CAISEAPTARETQYF. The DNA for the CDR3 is TGTGCCATCAGTGAGGCCCCTACGGCGAGAGAGACCCAGTACTTC.

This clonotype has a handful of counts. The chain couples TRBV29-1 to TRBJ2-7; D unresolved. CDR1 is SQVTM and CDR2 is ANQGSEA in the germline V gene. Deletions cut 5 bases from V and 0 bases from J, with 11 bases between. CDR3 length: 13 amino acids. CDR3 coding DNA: TGCAGCGTTAGACTTCCTAGCTCCTACGAGCAGTACTTC. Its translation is CSVRLPSSYEQYF.

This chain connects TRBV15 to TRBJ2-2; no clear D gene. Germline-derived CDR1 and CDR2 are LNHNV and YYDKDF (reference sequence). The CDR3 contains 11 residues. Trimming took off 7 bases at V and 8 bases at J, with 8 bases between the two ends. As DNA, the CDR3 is TGTGCCACCATGTTAAGGGGGGAGCTGTTTTTT. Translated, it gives CATMLRGELFF.

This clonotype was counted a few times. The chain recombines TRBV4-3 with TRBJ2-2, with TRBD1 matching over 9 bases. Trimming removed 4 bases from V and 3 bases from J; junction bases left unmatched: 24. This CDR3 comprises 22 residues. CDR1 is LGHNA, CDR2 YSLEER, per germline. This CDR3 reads CASSLFITGTGTSSGDTGELFF. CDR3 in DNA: TGCGCCAGCAGCCTATTTATAACCGGGACAGGGACTTCCTCGGGGGACACCGGGGAGCTGTTTTTT.

CDR3 DNA: TGTGCCAGCAGTTTATGGGGAGATTTGAACACTGAAGCTTTCTTT. This sequence encodes CASSLWGDLNTEAFF. The gene calls are TRBV28 and TRBJ1-1; D gene uncertain. CDR3 length: 15 amino acids. Germline V gives CDR1 MDHEN, CDR2 SYDVKM. Trimming pared 0 bases from V and 0 bases from J, leaving 8 bases between.

CDR3 nucleotide sequence: TGCGCCAGCAGCCAGCGCCCGGGACTAGCGATATCCGAGCAGTACTTC. The encoded protein is CASSQRPGLAISEQYF. V gene TRBV4-1 combines with J gene TRBJ2-7, with TRBD2 identical over 10 bases. CDR1 and CDR2 (germline): MGHRA, YSYEKL. Trimming removed 3 bases from V and 6 bases from J; junction bases left unmatched: 11. The CDR3 totals 16 residues.

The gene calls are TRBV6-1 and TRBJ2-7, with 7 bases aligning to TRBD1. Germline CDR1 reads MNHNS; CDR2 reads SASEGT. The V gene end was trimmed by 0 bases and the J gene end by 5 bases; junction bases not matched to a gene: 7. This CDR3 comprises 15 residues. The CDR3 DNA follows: TGTGCCAGCAGTGAAGCGCGGACAGGTACCCACGAGCAGTACTTC. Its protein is CASSEARTGTHEQYF.